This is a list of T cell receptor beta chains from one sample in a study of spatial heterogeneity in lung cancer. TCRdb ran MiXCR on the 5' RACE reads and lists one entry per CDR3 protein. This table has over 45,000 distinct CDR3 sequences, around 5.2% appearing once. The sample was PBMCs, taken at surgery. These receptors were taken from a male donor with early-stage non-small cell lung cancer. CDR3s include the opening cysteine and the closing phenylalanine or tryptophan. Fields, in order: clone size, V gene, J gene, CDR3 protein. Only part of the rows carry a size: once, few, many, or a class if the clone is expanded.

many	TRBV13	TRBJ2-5	CASSLRDRVETQYF
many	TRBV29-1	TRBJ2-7	CSVSGGGDEQYF
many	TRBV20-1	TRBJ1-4	CSAKGPSTNEKLFF
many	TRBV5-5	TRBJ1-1	CASSLALRQGEAFF
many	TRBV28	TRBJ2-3	CASKVLAAGSTDTQYF
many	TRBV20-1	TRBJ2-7	CSALGVNSYEQYF
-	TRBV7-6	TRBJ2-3	CASSLRGGSTDTQYF
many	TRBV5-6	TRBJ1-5	CASSLRPDQPQHF
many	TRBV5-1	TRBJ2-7	CASSLDGNTYEQYF
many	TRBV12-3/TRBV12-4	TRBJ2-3	CASSFGTGGGVGDTQYF
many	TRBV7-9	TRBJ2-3	CASSSQGSGDTQYF
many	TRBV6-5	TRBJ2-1	CASSYSGGTGTNEQFF
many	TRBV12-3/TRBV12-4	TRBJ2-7	CASSPGTGWSYEQYF
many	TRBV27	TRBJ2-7	CASSLVSRINYEQYF
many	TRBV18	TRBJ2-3	CASSPSRGSTDTQYF
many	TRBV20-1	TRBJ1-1	CSASKPFGTEAFF
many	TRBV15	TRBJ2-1	CATSRDKLREDYNEQFF
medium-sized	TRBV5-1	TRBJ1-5	CASSLDSNQPQHF
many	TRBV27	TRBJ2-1	CASRPRGPYNEQFF
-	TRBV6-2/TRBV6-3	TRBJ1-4	CASSWRPGDEKLFF
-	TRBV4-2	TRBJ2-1	CASSQKGQIEQFF
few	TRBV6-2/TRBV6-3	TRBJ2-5	CASSWDYPKKETQYF
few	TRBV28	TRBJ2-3	CASSSGTGTTDTQYF
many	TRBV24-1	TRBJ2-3	CATSAPSGTADTQYF
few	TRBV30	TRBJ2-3	CAWRTSLHRGDTQYF
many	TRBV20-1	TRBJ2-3	CSARPSGSRTDTQYF
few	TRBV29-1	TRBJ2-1	CSVPGLAGWGNEQFF
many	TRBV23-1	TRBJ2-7	CASSPGTGRYEQYF
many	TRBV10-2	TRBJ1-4	CASSSLDLTTNEKLFF
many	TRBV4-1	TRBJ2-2	CASSQVSGTIPTGELFF
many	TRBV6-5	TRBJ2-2	CASSSRDRTGTGELFF
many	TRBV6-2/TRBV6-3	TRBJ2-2	CASSWGQSNTGELFF
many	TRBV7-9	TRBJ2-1	CASSLIAGGRRNEQFF